This entry features one TCR beta chain sequence. Its antigen is still unknown. Base qualities are not at hand, and no much larger clone is one base apart. These data belong to a study of Siglec-9 on CD8 T cells in melanoma (dated by TCRdb to between 2018 and 2021). Notes on the research overall: The study investigated Siglec-9 expression on CD8+ T cells and the role of Siglec-9 in regulating T cells in the melanoma tumor microenvironment.

V is reduced by 2 bases and J by 3 bases, leaving a spacing of 10 bases between them. As encoded in the germline V gene, CDR1 is MNHNS while CDR2 is SASEGT. The CDR3, from cysteine to phenylalanine, totals 14 residues. Just CDR3 DNA is preserved here, 42 bases in frame from base 1. The research as a whole found: According to the reported findings, Siglec-9 marked and regulated a subset of effector memory CD8+ T cells that seemed to build up inside melanoma tumors.

Library preparation used the immunoSEQ multiplex PCR assay. TCRdb took over this immuneACCESS table, retaining in-frame rearrangements with V and J assigned. Such tables are incomplete; in checked studies, under half of the missing clones stem from an unresolved V gene, and the remainder is unexplained. For this sample there are some 39,000 clones; 80% to 85% appear just once. The top ten clonotypes cover 1.8% of the sample. Sample: Siglec-9- CD8+ T cells sorted from blood. Reading the label with the study, this specimen's cell subset or site is: CD8 T cells lacking Siglec-9. The V and J genes are TRBV6-1 and TRBJ1-1, with the D segment identity uncertain. The clonotype was recovered from a human donor in good health. CDR3 protein: CASSEWHFDTEAFF. The DNA reads as follows: TGTGCCAGCAGTGAATGGCACTTTGACACTGAAGCTTTCTTT.